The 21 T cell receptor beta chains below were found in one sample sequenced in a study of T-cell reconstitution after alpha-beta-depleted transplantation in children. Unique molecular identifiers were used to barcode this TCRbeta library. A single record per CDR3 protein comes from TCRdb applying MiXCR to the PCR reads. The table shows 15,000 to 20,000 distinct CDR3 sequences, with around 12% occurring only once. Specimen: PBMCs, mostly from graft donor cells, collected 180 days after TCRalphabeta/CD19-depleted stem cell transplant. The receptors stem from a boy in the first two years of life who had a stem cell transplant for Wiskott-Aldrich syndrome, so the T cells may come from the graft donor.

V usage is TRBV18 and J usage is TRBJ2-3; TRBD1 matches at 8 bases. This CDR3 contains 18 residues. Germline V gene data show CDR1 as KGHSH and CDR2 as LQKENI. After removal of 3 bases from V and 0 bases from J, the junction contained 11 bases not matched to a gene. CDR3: CASSPLGTGILSTDTQYF. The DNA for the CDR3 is TGTGCCAGCTCACCCCTCGGGACAGGCATTCTAAGCACAGATACGCAGTATTTT.

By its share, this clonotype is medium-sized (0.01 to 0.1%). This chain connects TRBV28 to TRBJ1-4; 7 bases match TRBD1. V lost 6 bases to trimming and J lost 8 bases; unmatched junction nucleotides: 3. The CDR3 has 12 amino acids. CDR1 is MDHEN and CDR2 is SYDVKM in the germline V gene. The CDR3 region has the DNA TGTGCCAGCAGAAGAGGGGGCGAAAAACTGTTTTTT. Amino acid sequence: CASRRGGEKLFF. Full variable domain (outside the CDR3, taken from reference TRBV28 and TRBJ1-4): DVKVTQSSRYLVKRTGEKVFLECVQDMDHENMFWYRQDPGLGLRLIYFSYDVKMKEKGDIPEGYSVSREKKERFSLILESASTNQTSMYLCASRRGGEKLFFGSGTQLSVL.

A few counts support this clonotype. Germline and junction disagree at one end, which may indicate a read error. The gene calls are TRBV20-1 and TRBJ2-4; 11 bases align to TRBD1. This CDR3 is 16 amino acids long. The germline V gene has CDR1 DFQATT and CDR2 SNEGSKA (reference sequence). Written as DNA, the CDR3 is TGCAGTGCATGGACAGGGGGCAATTGGGCCAAAAACAGTCAGTACTTC. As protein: CSAWTGGNWAKNSQYF.

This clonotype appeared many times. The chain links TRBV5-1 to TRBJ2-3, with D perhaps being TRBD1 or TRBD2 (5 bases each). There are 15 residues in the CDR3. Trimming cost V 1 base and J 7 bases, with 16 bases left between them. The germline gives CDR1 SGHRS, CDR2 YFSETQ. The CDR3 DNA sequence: TGCGCCAGCAGCTTGAGTGGGGGTGGTGTAAATACGCAGTATTTT. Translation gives CASSLSGGGVNTQYF. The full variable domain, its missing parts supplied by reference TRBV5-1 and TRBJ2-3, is KAGVTQTPRYLIKTRGQQVTLSCSPISGHRSVSWYQQTPGQGLQFLFEYFSETQRNKGNFPGRFSGRQFSNSRSEMNVSTLELGDSALYLCASSLSGGGVNTQYFGPGTRLTVL.

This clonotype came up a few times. The CDR3 spells CASSRLRDKGFSNQPQHF. CDR3 sequence (DNA): TGTGCCAGCAGCCGGCTCCGGGACAAAGGTTTTAGCAATCAGCCCCAGCATTTT. The chain employs TRBV12-3 or TRBV12-4 and TRBJ1-5; D is perhaps TRBD1 (6 bases). Trimming left V 6 bases short and J 0 bases short, with 21 bases between. This CDR3 comprises 18 residues.

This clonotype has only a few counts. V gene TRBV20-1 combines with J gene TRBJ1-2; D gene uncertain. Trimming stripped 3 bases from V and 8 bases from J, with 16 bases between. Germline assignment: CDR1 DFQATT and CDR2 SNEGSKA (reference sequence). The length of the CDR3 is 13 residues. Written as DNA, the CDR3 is TGCAGTGCTAGTGGGAACGGCCGAGGAGGCTACACCTTC. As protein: CSASGNGRGGYTF.

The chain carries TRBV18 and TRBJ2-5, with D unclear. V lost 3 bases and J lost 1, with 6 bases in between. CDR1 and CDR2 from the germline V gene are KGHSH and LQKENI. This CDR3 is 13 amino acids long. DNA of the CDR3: TGTGCCAGCTCACCGTCTACCCAAGAGACCCAGTACTTC. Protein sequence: CASSPSTQETQYF.

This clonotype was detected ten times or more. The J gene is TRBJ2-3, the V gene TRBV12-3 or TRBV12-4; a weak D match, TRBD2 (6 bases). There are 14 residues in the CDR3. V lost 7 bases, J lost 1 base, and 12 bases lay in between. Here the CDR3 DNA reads TGTGCCAGCAATAACGAGCGGGGCACAGATACGCAGTATTTT. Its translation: CASNNERGTDTQYF.

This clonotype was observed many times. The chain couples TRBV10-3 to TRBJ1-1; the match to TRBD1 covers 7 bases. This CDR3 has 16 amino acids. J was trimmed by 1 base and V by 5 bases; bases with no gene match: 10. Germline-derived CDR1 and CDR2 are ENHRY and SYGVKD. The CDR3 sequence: CAISHSPRDRNTEAFF. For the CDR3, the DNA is TGTGCCATCAGTCATTCCCCCCGGGACAGGAACACTGAAGCTTTCTTT.

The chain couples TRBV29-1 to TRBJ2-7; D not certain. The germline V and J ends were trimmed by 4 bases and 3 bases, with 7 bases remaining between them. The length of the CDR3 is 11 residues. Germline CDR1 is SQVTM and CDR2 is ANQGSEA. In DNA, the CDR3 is TGCAGCGTTGTACAACTCTACGAGCAGTACTTC. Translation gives CSVVQLYEQYF.

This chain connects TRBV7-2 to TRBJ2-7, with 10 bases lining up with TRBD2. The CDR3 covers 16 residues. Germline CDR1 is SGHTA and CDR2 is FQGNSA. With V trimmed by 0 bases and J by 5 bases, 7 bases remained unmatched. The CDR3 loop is CASSLASGRAGNEQYF. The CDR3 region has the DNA TGTGCCAGCAGCTTAGCGAGCGGGAGGGCCGGAAACGAGCAGTACTTC. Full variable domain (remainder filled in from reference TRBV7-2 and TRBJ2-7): GAGVSQSPSNKVTEKGKDVELRCDPISGHTALYWYRQSLGQGLEFLIYFQGNSAPDKSGLPSDRFSAERTGGSVSTLTIQRTQQEDSAVYLCASSLASGRAGNEQYFGPGTRLTVT.

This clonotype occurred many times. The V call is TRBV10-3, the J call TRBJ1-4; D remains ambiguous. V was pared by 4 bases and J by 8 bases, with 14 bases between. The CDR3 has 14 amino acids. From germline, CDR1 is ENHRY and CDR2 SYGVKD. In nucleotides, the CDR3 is TGTGCCATCAGTGGGACCCTGTCTCAGGAAAAACTGTTTTTT. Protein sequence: CAISGTLSQEKLFF.

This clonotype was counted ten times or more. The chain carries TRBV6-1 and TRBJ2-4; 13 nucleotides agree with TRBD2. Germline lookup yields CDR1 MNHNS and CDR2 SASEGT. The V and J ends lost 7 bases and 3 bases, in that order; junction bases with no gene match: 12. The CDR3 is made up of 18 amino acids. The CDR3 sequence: CASTLTTSGRAGKNIQYF. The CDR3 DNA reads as TGTGCCAGCACCCTCACCACTAGCGGGAGGGCCGGCAAAAACATTCAGTACTTC.

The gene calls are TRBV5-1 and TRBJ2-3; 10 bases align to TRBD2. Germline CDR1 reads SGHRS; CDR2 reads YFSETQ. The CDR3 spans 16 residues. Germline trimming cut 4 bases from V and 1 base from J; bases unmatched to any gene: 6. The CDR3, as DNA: TGCGCCAGCAGCCACGGACTAGCGGACCGCACAGATACGCAGTATTTT. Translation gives CASSHGLADRTDTQYF.

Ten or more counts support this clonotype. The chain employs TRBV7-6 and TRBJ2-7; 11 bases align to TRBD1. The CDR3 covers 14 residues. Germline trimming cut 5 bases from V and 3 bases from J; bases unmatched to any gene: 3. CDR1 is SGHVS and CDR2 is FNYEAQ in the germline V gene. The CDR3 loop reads CASSPGTGGYEQYF. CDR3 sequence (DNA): TGTGCCAGCAGCCCCGGGACAGGGGGCTACGAGCAGTACTTC.

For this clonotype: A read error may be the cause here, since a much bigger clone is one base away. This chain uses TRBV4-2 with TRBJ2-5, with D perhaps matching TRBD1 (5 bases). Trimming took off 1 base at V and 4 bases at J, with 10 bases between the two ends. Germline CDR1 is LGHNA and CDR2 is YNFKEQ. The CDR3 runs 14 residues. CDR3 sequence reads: CASSQGQIAETQYF. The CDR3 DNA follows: TGTGCCAGCAGCCAAGGACAGATTGCAGAGACCCAGTACTTC.

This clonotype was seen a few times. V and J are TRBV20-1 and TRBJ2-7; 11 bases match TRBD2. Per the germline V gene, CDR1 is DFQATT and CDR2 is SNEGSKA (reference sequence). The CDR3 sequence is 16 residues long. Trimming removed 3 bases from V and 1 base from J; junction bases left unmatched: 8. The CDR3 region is CSARESSGRVSYEQYF. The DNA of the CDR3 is TGCAGTGCTAGGGAAAGTAGCGGGAGGGTGTCCTACGAGCAGTACTTC.

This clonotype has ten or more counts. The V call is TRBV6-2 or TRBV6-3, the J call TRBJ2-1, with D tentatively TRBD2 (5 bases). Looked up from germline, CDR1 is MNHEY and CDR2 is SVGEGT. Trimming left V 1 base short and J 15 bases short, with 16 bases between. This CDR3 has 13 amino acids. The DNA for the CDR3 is TGTGCCAGCAGTTACTACGACGGACTCCTCGGGTTCTTC. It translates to CASSYYDGLLGFF.

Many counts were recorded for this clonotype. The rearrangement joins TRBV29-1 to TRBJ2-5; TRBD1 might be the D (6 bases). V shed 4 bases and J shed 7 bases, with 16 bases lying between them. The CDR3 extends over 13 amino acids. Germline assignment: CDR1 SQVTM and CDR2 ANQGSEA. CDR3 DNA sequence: TGCAGCGTTGGAGTCAGGGGATTTGGGACCCAGTACTTC. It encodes CSVGVRGFGTQYF.

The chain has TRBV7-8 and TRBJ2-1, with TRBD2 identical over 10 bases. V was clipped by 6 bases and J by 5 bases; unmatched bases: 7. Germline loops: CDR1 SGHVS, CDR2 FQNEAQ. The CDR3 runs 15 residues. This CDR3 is CASRLTSGDHNEQFF. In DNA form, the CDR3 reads TGTGCCAGCAGACTCACTAGCGGGGACCACAATGAGCAGTTCTTC.

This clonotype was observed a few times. The CDR3 spells CASSGPEGPTDEKLFF. CDR3 in DNA: TGTGCCAGCAGTGGACCTGAGGGCCCGACTGATGAAAAACTGTTTTTT. V usage is TRBV6-1 and J usage is TRBJ1-4; D uncertain. Deletions cut 4 bases from V and 6 bases from J, with 18 bases between. The germline CDR1 and CDR2 sequences are MNHNS and SASEGT. This CDR3 spans 16 amino acids.